This T cell receptor beta chain was recorded in a study of T cell responses to AZD1222 COVID-19 vaccine. Overall study results and limits: With dominance at 160-218 and 743-854, vaccine-associated CD4 TCRs spanned spike. An increase in Spike-specific TCR breadth and depth was observed after two AZD1222 doses. Targeting of unmutated variant regions was reportedly seen in nearly half of spike-specific TCRs. At baseline, seropositivity was found in only a handful of AZD1222 recipients.

This clone has only one observation. Its antigen remains unidentified. The germline gives CDR1 KGHDR, CDR2 SFDVKD. CDR3 length: 16 residues. J was trimmed by 2 bases and V by 4 bases; bases with no gene match: 8. Profiling relied on immunoSEQ multiplex PCR, and the TCRdb table lists in-frame clones only, not all of them. The sample lists 150,000 to 200,000 clones; approximately 90% were seen once. Here the sequenced sample was peripheral blood, taken 28 days after the second dose of the MenACWY control vaccine. This rearrangement joins TRBV24-1 to TRBJ2-3; TRBD1 agrees at 7 bases. The TCR sequence derives from an adult who received the MenACWY meningococcal vaccine as a control. CDR3 in amino acids: CATSESGTANTDTQYF. As DNA, the CDR3 is TGTGCCACCAGTGAGTCCGGGACAGCAAACACAGATACGCAGTATTTT.